This T cell receptor beta chain was captured in a study of cytomegalovirus exposure and HLA in healthy donors. Researchers ran the PCR with 60 Vbeta and 13 Jbeta primers. The data were produced by immunoSEQ multiplex PCR, yet TCRdb's version contains in-frame clones alone and is incomplete. This repertoire includes about 170,000 clones. As to this clone: Its antigen remains unknown.

Study-wide results and limits: A previous analysis found most TCR beta V segments productive roughly 87% or roughly 30% of the time. As a later analysis revealed, most CMV-associated TCR beta chains appeared HLA-restricted.

Trimming removed 0 bases at V and 11 bases at J, with 17 bases between. Per germline, CDR1 MGHRA and CDR2 YSYEKL. The CDR3 sequence is 15 residues long. The V gene is TRBV4-1, the J gene TRBJ1-5; TRBD1 might be the D (5 bases). Sequenced: PBMCs. The clonotype was recovered from a woman younger than 30 in good health and CMV-seropositive. In DNA form, the CDR3 reads TGCGCCAGCAGCCAAGAGGACACCTATGGAACGACCCAGCATTTT. Translating gives CASSQEDTYGTTQHF.